Following are 23 T cell receptor beta chains from one sample sequenced in a study of T cells in Graves' hyperthyroidism and ophthalmopathy. RNA transcripts served as the template for amplifying TCR beta CDR3 regions. The HTBI primer set was used in a first-round RT-PCR of the TCR CDR3. TCRdb used MiXCR to reprocess the multiplex PCR reads, holding one entry per CDR3 protein. The data contain hundreds of thousands of distinct CDR3 sequences, about 13% of them singletons. Specimen: blood. The receptors were sampled from a woman between 18 and 29 years old with Graves' hyperthyroidism.

The rearrangement links TRBV9 to TRBJ2-3; D gene ambiguous. The CDR3 spans 15 residues. Trimming cost V 4 bases and J 0 bases, with 12 bases left between them. CDR1 and CDR2 (germline): SGDLS, YYNGEE. The CDR3 nucleotides read TGTGCCAGCAGCCCGATAGTGGGTAGCACAGATACGCAGTATTTT. This codes for CASSPIVGSTDTQYF.

This clonotype has a count of ten or more. The V gene is TRBV28, the J gene TRBJ2-7, with D perhaps being TRBD1 or TRBD2 (5 bases each). Trimming took off 4 bases at V and 3 bases at J, with 16 bases between the two ends. This CDR3 has 15 residues. The germline V gene has CDR1 MDHEN and CDR2 SYDVKM. CDR3 in DNA: TGTGCCAGCAGTTCCTCACGGGACGGAAGCTACGAGCAGTACTTC. Translated, it gives CASSSSRDGSYEQYF.

There are many counts of this clonotype. An end of the junction does not agree with germline; a read error may underlie this. The rearrangement uses TRBV2 and TRBJ1-4; possibly TRBD1 for D (5 bases). The CDR3 totals 15 residues. CDR1 is SNHLY, CDR2 FYNNEI, per germline. The CDR3 DNA follows: TGTGCCAGCAGTAGGGCCCAGGGTAGGAGTGAAAAACTGTCTTTT. Its translation is CASSRAQGRSEKLSF.

This clonotype was observed many times. The chain is built from TRBV12-3 or TRBV12-4 and TRBJ1-5; D uncertain. The V end was cut by 1 base, the J end by 1 base, with 8 bases between. CDR3 size: 15 residues. The CDR3 sequence: CASSLGSGSNQPQHF. The CDR3 DNA follows: TGTGCCAGCAGTTTAGGCTCCGGGAGCAATCAGCCCCAGCATTTT.

As for this clonotype: A junction boundary mismatches the germline segment, possibly from a read error. V usage is TRBV12-3 or TRBV12-4 and J usage is TRBJ2-1, with a possible D match to TRBD1 (5 bases). The CDR3 contains 13 residues. The CDR3 sequence is CAGSRTDNNEQFF. CDR3 DNA: TGTGCCGGCAGTCGGACGGACAACAATGAGCAGTTCTTC.

Ten or more counts support this clonotype. The chain joins TRBV7-9 to TRBJ2-3; a weak D match, TRBD2 (7 bases). The germline gives CDR1 SEHNR, CDR2 FQNEAQ (reference sequence). The V end was cut by 4 bases, the J end by 0 bases, with 23 bases between. This CDR3 has 19 residues. The CDR3 DNA follows: TGTGCCAGCAGCTCCGCCGATGCTGGGGGGGACACTAGCACAGATACGCAGTATTTT. Its protein is CASSSADAGGDTSTDTQYF. The full variable domain, with the rest looked up from reference TRBV7-9 and TRBJ2-3, is DTGVSQNPRHKITKRGQNVTFRCDPISEHNRLYWYRQTLGQGPEFLTYFQNEAQLEKSRLLSDRFSAERPKGSFSTLEIQRTEQGDSAMYLCASSSADAGGDTSTDTQYFGPGTRLTVL.

Note on this clonotype: The missing conserved phenylalanine or tryptophan at the end of this CDR3 makes a read error likely. The gene calls are TRBV7-2 and TRBJ2-4, with D tentatively TRBD2 (6 bases). In germline, CDR1 is SGHTA, CDR2 FQGNSA. This CDR3 comprises 16 residues. V shed 5 bases and J shed 0 bases, with 14 bases lying between them. The CDR3 protein is CASSPPGLKAKNIQYL. The CDR3 region has the DNA TGTGCCAGCAGCCCTCCGGGACTTAAAGCCAAAAACATTCAGTACCTC.

This clonotype was seen at least ten times. The chain uses TRBV7-6 and TRBJ2-7; D perhaps matches TRBD2 (6 bases). The CDR3 has 14 amino acids. Trimming shortened V by 3 bases and J by 3 bases, and 12 bases separated the two germline ends. Germline assignment: CDR1 SGHVS and CDR2 FNYEAQ. CDR3 loop: CASSFASEGYEQYF. CDR3 coding DNA: TGTGCCAGCAGCTTTGCTAGCGAGGGCTACGAGCAGTACTTC.

The chain is built from TRBV5-1 and TRBJ2-7; TRBD2 agrees at 10 bases. V was pared by 4 bases and J by 9 bases, with 10 bases of the junction left unmatched. Per the germline V gene, CDR1 is SGHRS and CDR2 is YFSETQ. This CDR3 has 14 residues. Written as DNA, the CDR3 is TGCGCCAGCAGCACGCCCGGGACTAGCGATGCGCAGTACTTC. The encoded protein is CASSTPGTSDAQYF.

Ten or more counts support this clonotype. The V call is TRBV7-2, the J call TRBJ2-7, with TRBD2 matching 11 bases. CDR1 is SGHTA, CDR2 FQGNSA, per germline. After removal of 5 bases from V and 0 bases from J, the junction contained 6 bases not matched to a gene. CDR3 length: 16 amino acids. CDR3 residues: CASSRGTSGYSYEQYF. In DNA, the CDR3 is TGTGCCAGCAGCCGGGGGACTAGCGGTTACTCCTACGAGCAGTACTTC.

The chain recombines TRBV9 with TRBJ2-5; D remains ambiguous. Germline values: CDR1 SGDLS, CDR2 YYNGEE. This CDR3 has 12 residues. The V end was cut by 3 bases, the J end by 4 bases, with 7 bases between. The CDR3 spells CASSEDGETQYF. The CDR3 DNA is TGTGCCAGCAGCGAGGATGGAGAGACCCAGTACTTC.

This clonotype has ten or more counts. The chain uses TRBV11-1 and TRBJ2-7, with 9 positions matching TRBD2. CDR3 length equals 20 residues. Germline V gives CDR1 SGHAT, CDR2 FQDESV (reference sequence). J was trimmed by 0 bases and V by 5 bases; bases with no gene match: 20. The CDR3 DNA reads as TGTGCCAGCAGCCCATCCGATAGCGGGAGTTATTGGAACGACTCCTACGAGCAGTACTTC. This codes for CASSPSDSGSYWNDSYEQYF.

V is TRBV30 and J is TRBJ1-2; D is uncertain. Trimming stripped 6 bases from V and 4 bases from J, with 9 bases between. The CDR3 covers 11 residues. Per the germline V gene, CDR1 is GTSNPN and CDR2 is SVGIG (reference sequence). The CDR3 nucleotides read TGTGCCTGTACCACCGCCTATGGCTACACCTTC. Protein sequence: CACTTAYGYTF.

This clonotype was detected many times. The chain links TRBV10-3 to TRBJ2-3; D may be TRBD2 (6 bases). In germline, CDR1 is ENHRY, CDR2 SYGVKD. This CDR3 is 15 amino acids long. The V gene lost 3 bases and the J gene lost 2 bases, with 12 bases spanning the gap. As DNA, the CDR3 is TGTGCCATCAGTGATTGGGCGGGGATCACAGATACGCAGTATTTT. It codes for CAISDWAGITDTQYF.

The sample holds many counts of this clonotype. The junction and the germline gene differ at one end; a read error may be behind it. This chain links TRBV12-3 or TRBV12-4 with TRBJ2-1; D is unclear. The length of the CDR3 is 12 residues. For the CDR3, the DNA is TGTGCCAGCACGTCCTCCAACAATGAGCAGTTCTTC. Translation gives CASTSSNNEQFF.

This clonotype was found many times. The rearrangement joins TRBV7-2 to TRBJ2-7; 11 bases line up with TRBD2. The germline V gene has CDR1 SGHTA and CDR2 FQGNSA. V was clipped by 4 bases and J by 0 bases; unmatched bases: 5. There are 16 residues in the CDR3. The CDR3 DNA follows: TGTGCCAGCAGCTCCTCCGGACTAGCGGGCTCCTACGAGCAGTACTTC. This sequence encodes CASSSSGLAGSYEQYF.

This clonotype was recorded at least ten times. The gene calls are TRBV6-1 and TRBJ2-3, with D possibly matching TRBD1 (6 bases). Germline CDR1 is MNHNS and CDR2 is SASEGT. The CDR3 runs to 16 residues. With 5 bases removed from V and 5 bases from J, the gap between germline ends came to 20 bases. The CDR3 reads CASSSPGHPKGDTQYF. The CDR3 DNA sequence: TGTGCCAGCAGTTCACCGGGACACCCTAAAGGAGATACGCAGTATTTT.

This clonotype was counted ten times or more. V usage is TRBV3-1 and J usage is TRBJ1-1; no clear D gene. The germline V and J ends were trimmed by 0 bases and 1 base, with 9 bases remaining between them. Germline V gene lookup returns CDR1 LGHDT and CDR2 YNNKEL (reference sequence). The CDR3 runs to 15 residues. The chain's CDR3 is CASSQDRLANTEAFF. The CDR3 region has the DNA TGTGCCAGCAGCCAAGATCGACTAGCGAACACTGAAGCTTTCTTT.

The genes are TRBV6-1 and TRBJ1-5; no firm D call. CDR1 is MNHNS, CDR2 SASEGT, per germline. The length of the CDR3 is 14 residues. The V end lost 1 base, the J end lost 4 bases, and 8 bases lay between the germline ends. Written as DNA, the CDR3 is TGTGCCAGCAGTGAAGGGCCAGCGAATCAGCCCCAGCATTTT. Protein product: CASSEGPANQPQHF.

This clonotype was observed at least ten times. The chain recombines TRBV6-2 or TRBV6-3 with TRBJ2-1; D remains unclear. Trimming shortened V by 4 bases and J by 9 bases, and 16 bases separated the two germline ends. The length of the CDR3 is 14 residues. CDR1 and CDR2 (germline): MNHEY, SVGEGT. The CDR3 coding sequence is TGTGCCAGCAGTTCCCTTCAGATCAGTTCTGAGCAGTTCTTC. Amino acid sequence: CASSSLQISSEQFF.

J is TRBJ1-6 and V is TRBV20-1; the D is unclear. The V and J ends lost 1 base and 4 bases respectively, with 5 bases between them. The CDR3 length is 13 residues. Germline CDR1 reads DFQATT; CDR2 reads SNEGSKA (reference sequence). CDR3 bases: TGCAGTGCTAGAGTTTTTTATAATTCACCCCTCCACTTT. This sequence encodes CSARVFYNSPLHF.

V is TRBV6-1 and J is TRBJ1-4, with unresolved D. This CDR3 has 13 amino acids. Germline V gene data show CDR1 as MNHNS and CDR2 as SASEGT. Between the trimmed V and J ends, which lost 5 bases and 8 bases, there was a span of 12 bases. The CDR3 DNA is TGTGCCAGCAGTTACGTGGCAGCGGAAAAACTGTTTTTT. Its protein is CASSYVAAEKLFF.

In this sample, this clonotype turned up a few times. This sequence joins TRBV19 and TRBJ2-1, with 7 positions matching TRBD2. V dropped 3 bases and J dropped 6; count of bases not matched to a gene: 5. The CDR3 has 14 amino acids. Germline CDR1 and CDR2: LNHDA and SQIVND (reference sequence). The CDR3 DNA reads TGTGCCAGTAGTATCTGGCCTAGCGGCAATGAGCAGTTCTTC. This translates into CASSIWPSGNEQFF. Based on the CDR3 plus reference TRBV19 and TRBJ2-1, the full variable domain is DGGITQSPKYLFRKEGQNVTLSCEQNLNHDAMYWYRQDPGQGLRLIYYSQIVNDFQKGDIAEGYSVSREKKESFPLTVTSAQKNPTAFYLCASSIWPSGNEQFFGPGTRLTVL.